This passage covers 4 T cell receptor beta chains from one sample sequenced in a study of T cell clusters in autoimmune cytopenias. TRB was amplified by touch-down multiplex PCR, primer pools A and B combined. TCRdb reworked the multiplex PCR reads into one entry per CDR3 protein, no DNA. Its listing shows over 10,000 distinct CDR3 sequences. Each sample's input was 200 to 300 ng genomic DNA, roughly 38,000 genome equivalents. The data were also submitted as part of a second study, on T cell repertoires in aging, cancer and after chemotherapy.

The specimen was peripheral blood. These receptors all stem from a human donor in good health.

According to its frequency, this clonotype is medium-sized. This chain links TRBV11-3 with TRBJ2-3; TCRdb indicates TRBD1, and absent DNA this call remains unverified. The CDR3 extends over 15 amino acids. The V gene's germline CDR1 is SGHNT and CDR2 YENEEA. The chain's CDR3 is CASSFAGGDTDTQYF. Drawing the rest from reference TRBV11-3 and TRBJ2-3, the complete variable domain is EAGVVQSPRYKIIEKKQPVAFWCNPISGHNTLYWYLQNLGQGPELLIRYENEEAVDDSQLPKDRFSAERLKGVDSTLKIQPAELGDSAVYLCASSFAGGDTDTQYFGPGTRLTVL.

The CDR3: CATSRDQSQPQHF. J is TRBJ1-5 and V is TRBV15. The CDR3 covers 13 residues. Germline CDR1 LNHNV, CDR2 YYDKDF (reference sequence). Full variable domain (outside the CDR3, taken from reference TRBV15 and TRBJ1-5): DAMVIQNPRYQVTQFGKPVTLSCSQTLNHNVMYWYQQKSSQAPKLLFHYYDKDFNNEADTPDNFQSRRPNTSFCFLDIRSPGLGDTAMYLCATSRDQSQPQHFGDGTRLSIL.

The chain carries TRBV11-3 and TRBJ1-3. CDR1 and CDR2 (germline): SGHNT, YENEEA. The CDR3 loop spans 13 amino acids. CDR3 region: CASSLKRGDTIYF.

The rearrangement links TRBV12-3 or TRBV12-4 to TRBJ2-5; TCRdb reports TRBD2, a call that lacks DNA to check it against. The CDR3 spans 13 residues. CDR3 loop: CASRSGATETQYF.